The next 9 T cell receptor beta chains were all read from a single sample in a study of resident and recirculating memory T cells in vitiligo. Profiled with immunoSEQ multiplex PCR; TCRdb holds only in-frame clones, not every one. The table includes roughly 76,000 clones, about nine tenths detected once. The sample was blood. All receptors come from a male donor with vitiligo.

This chain connects TRBV28 to TRBJ2-7, with D perhaps TRBD1 (5 bases). Per germline, CDR1 MDHEN and CDR2 SYDVKM. The CDR3 consists of 11 residues. Trimming left V 6 bases short and J 5 bases short, with 8 bases between. This CDR3 is CASSLTDEQYF. The CDR3 DNA is TGTGCCAGCAGCCTGACAGACGAGCAGTACTTC.

V gene TRBV11-2 combines with J gene TRBJ1-4, with D tentatively TRBD1 (5 bases). CDR1 and CDR2 (germline): SGHAT, FQNNGV. Trimming removed 6 bases at V and 8 bases at J, with 10 bases between. The CDR3 consists of 12 residues. The CDR3 bases are TGTGCCAGCAGTCCAGGGAAGGAAAAACTGTTTTTT. It specifies CASSPGKEKLFF.

The chain uses TRBV9 and TRBJ2-2; TRBD2 matches at 10 bases. The J segment lost 1 base and the V segment lost 4 bases, leaving 4 bases of the junction unmatched. The CDR3 length is 16 residues. Germline values: CDR1 SGDLS, CDR2 YYNGEE. CDR3 DNA: TGTGCCAGCAGCTCTTGGACTAGCGGGAACACCGGGGAGCTGTTTTTT. It encodes CASSSWTSGNTGELFF.

This clone came up a few times. This chain links TRBV2 with TRBJ2-3; D is possibly TRBD2 (6 bases). This CDR3 is 17 amino acids long. V lost 2 bases, J lost 0 bases, and 15 bases lay in between. Looked up from germline, CDR1 is SNHLY and CDR2 is FYNNEI. The CDR3 coding sequence is TGTGCCAGCAGTGAAAGCCAGGGCGGGGTTAGCACAGATACGCAGTATTTT. Translated: CASSESQGGVSTDTQYF.

V is TRBV6-4 and J is TRBJ2-7; a weak D match, TRBD2 (7 bases). CDR1 and CDR2 (germline): MRHNA, SNTAGT. This CDR3 has 17 amino acids. V lost 6 bases, J lost 5 bases, and 26 bases lay in between. CDR3 protein: CASRTGGLALLLNEQYF. Here the CDR3 DNA reads TGTGCCAGCAGAACGGGGGGCTTGGCCCTTCTCCTGAACGAGCAGTACTTC.

The gene calls are TRBV4-1 and TRBJ2-1; 12 nucleotides match TRBD2. This CDR3 has 16 amino acids. Germline CDR1 is MGHRA and CDR2 is YSYEKL. V trimming: 2 bases; J trimming: 4 bases; junction bases outside the gene matches: 3. Written as DNA, the CDR3 is TGCGCCAGCAGCCAACCCGGGACTAGCGGGTACAATGAGCAGTTCTTC. Its protein product is CASSQPGTSGYNEQFF.

The CDR3 here is CASSLAAGGDGELFF. The CDR3 coding sequence is TGCGCCAGCAGCTTGGCCGCAGGGGGCGACGGGGAGCTGTTTTTT. The chain recombines TRBV5-1 with TRBJ2-2; 8 bases match TRBD1. The CDR3 length is 15 residues. V shed 0 bases, J shed 7 bases, and the junction held 5 bases outside the gene matches. CDR1 and CDR2 (germline): SGHRS, YFSETQ.

This sequence joins TRBV6-1 and TRBJ1-5; 7 nucleotides agree with TRBD1. In germline, CDR1 is MNHNS, CDR2 SASEGT. CDR3 length: 14 residues. Losses at the gene ends were 8 bases for V and 8 bases for J; bases not matched to a gene: 12. CDR3: CASGEEGAIEPQHF. The CDR3 DNA reads TGTGCCAGCGGAGAGGAGGGGGCTATAGAGCCCCAGCATTTT.

This clone was seen once. V usage is TRBV12-5 and J usage is TRBJ2-1, with a tentative D call TRBD2 (6 bases). The V and J ends lost 6 bases and 0 bases respectively, with 15 bases between them. Germline V gives CDR1 LGHNT, CDR2 FRNRAP. The CDR3 spans 16 residues. The CDR3 region is CASGGTGRGSYNEQFF. The CDR3 region has the DNA TGTGCTAGTGGGGGGACTGGCCGTGGCTCCTACAATGAGCAGTTCTTC.